This T cell receptor (beta chain) was found in a study of human T cells and chemical hapten exposure. Study-wide points: The number of TCRs over 1 in 1000 frequency stayed unchanged after DPC.

TCRdb ran MiXCR on the RACE reads and lists one entry per CDR3 protein. This sample has tens of thousands of distinct CDR3 sequences, with 5.5% to 7.5% found just once. CDR1 is SEHNR and CDR2 is FQNEAQ in the germline V gene (reference sequence). The CDR3 has 16 amino acids. With 5 bases clipped from V and 0 bases from J, the junction kept 6 bases outside the gene matches. Comment on this clonotype: Antigen specificity is unknown.

The sample's time point: pre-sensitization, week 0. The sample's treatment: therapeutic diphenylcyclopropenone sensitization with weekly scalp DPC. Prior to application of each patch test, blood was drawn. Source: whole blood, taken in connection with sensitization to the hapten diphenylcyclopropenone (DPC). The clonotype was recovered from a young woman with alopecia areata. Some clones in this sample may be carry-over from other donors' samples. The V call is TRBV7-9, the J call TRBJ2-4; the match to TRBD1 covers 8 bases. The chain's CDR3 is CASSPQTGEAKNIQYF. CDR3 in DNA: TGTGCCAGCAGCCCACAGACAGGGGAAGCCAAAAACATTCAGTACTTC. The full variable domain, in which reference TRBV7-9 and TRBJ2-4 provide the parts outside the CDR3, is DTGVSQNPRHKITKRGQNVTFRCDPISEHNRLYWYRQTLGQGPEFLTYFQNEAQLEKSRLLSDRFSAERPKGSFSTLEIQRTEQGDSAMYLCASSPQTGEAKNIQYFGAGTRLSVL.